The sample holds one count of the clone carrying this T cell receptor beta chain. Its antigen is not known. This entry comes from a study of radiotherapy plus CTLA-4 blockade in lung cancer. For the study at large: Disease control was seen in 31% of patients, objective responses in around 20%.

Findings and limits, study-wide: Alongside interferon-beta, early blood T cell clone dynamics were reportedly the best predictor of response. Peripheral blood showed expansion of tumor-derived TCR clones after radiotherapy and ipilimumab.

Method: immunoSEQ multiplex PCR; TCRdb's copy keeps in-frame clones and lacks some. The sample has approximately 94,000 clones, around 83% seen once. With ipilimumab providing CTLA-4 blockade, focal radiation was administered to patients who had chemo-refractory metastatic non-small-cell lung cancer. This receptor was identified in a human donor with non-small cell lung cancer that progressed on radiotherapy plus ipilimumab. The source material was peripheral blood, sampled from a patient treated with radiotherapy plus ipilimumab.

The chain's CDR3 is CASSESPGTSISSYEQYF. In DNA form, the CDR3 reads TGTGCCAGCAGTGAGTCGCCGGGGACTAGTATTAGCTCCTACGAGCAGTACTTC. V gene TRBV25-1 combines with J gene TRBJ2-7; the match to TRBD2 covers 8 bases. The CDR3 length is 18 residues. Germline V gene lookup returns CDR1 MGHDK and CDR2 SYGVNS. Trimming took 3 bases from V and 0 from J; bases not matched to a gene: 13.